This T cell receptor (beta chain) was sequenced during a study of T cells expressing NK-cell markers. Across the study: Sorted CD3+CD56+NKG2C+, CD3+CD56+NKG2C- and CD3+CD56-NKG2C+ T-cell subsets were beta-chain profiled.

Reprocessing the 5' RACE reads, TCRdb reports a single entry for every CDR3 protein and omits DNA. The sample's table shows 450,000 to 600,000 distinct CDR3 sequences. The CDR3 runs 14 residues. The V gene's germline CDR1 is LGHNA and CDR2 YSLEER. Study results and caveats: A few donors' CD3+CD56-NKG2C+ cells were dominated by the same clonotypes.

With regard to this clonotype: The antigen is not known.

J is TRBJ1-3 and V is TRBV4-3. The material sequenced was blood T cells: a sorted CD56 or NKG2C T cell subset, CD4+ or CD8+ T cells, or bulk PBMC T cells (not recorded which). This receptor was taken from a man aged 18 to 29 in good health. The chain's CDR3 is CASSQDRVGNTIYF.